This T cell receptor beta chain is from a study of T-cell reconstitution after alpha-beta-depleted transplantation in children. Study conclusions and caveats: A year had passed since transplant, and T-cell counts and diversity by then came mostly from newly produced T cells. Some patients owed their high day-60 TCRbeta diversity to surviving recipient T cells and thymic progenitors.

The sample holds a few counts of this clonotype. Its cognate antigen is unknown. Germline values: CDR1 MNHEY, CDR2 SVGAGI. Trimming shortened V by 2 bases and J by 6 bases, and 5 bases separated the two germline ends. This CDR3 spans 11 amino acids. The authors prepared the TCRbeta library with unique molecular identifiers. MiXCR, run by TCRdb on the PCR reads, gives a single entry per CDR3 protein. The table records approximately 210,000 distinct CDR3 sequences, approximately 15% of them present only once. The sequence was collected from a male patient between 2 and 9 years old who had a stem cell transplant for acute lymphoblastic leukemia, so the T cells may come from the graft donor. Here the sequenced sample was PBMCs, mostly from graft donor cells, taken 360 days after TCRalphabeta/CD19-depleted stem cell transplant. V usage is TRBV6-5 and J usage is TRBJ2-7; D gene unclear. DNA for the CDR3: TGTGCCAGCAGTTACATAGGCGAGCAGTACTTC. It yields the protein CASSYIGEQYF.